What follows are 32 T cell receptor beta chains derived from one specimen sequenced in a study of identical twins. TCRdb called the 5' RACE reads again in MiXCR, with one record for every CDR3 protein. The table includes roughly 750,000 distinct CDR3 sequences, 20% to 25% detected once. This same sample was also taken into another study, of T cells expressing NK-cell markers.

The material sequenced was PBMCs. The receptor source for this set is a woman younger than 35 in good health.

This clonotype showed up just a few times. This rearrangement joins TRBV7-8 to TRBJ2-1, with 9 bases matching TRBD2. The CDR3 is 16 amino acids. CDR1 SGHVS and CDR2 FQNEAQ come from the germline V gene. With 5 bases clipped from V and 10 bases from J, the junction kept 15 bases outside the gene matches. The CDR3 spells CASSQPGTSPIREQFF. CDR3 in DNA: TGTGCCAGCAGCCAACCCGGGACTAGCCCTATCCGGGAGCAGTTCTTC.

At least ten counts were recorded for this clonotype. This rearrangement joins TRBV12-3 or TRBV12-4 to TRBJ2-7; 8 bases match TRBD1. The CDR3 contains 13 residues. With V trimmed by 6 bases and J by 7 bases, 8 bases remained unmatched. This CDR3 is CASRRGQGREQYF. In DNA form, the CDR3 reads TGTGCCAGCAGGAGAGGACAGGGTCGAGAGCAGTACTTC.

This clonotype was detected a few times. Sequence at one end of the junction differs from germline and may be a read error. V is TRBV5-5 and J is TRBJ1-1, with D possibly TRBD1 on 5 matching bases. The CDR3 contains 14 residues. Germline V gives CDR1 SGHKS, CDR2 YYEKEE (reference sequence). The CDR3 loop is CASRLGETNTEAFF. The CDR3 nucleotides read TGTGCCAGCAGATTGGGGGAGACGAACACTGAAGCTTTCTTT.

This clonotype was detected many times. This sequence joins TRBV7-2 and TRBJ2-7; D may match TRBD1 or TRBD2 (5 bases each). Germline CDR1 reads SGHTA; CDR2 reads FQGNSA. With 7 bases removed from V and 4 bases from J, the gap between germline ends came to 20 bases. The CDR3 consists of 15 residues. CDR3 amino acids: CASTMLPGTRYEQYF. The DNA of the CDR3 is TGTGCCAGCACCATGCTTCCAGGGACCAGGTACGAGCAGTACTTC.

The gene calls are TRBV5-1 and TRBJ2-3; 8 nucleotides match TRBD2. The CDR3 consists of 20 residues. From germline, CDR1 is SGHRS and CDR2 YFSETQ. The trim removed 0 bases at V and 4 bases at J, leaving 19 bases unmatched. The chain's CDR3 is CASSLGDSGTSQSAADTQYF. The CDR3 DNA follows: TGCGCCAGCAGCTTGGGGGACTCCGGGACTAGTCAATCAGCGGCAGATACGCAGTATTTT.

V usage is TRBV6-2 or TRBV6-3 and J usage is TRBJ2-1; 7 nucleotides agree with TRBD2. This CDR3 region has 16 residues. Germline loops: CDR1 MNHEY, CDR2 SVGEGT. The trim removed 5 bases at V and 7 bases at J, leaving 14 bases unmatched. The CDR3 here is CASSPRGSEAWNEQFF. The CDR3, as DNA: TGTGCCAGCAGTCCACGCGGGAGTGAGGCGTGGAATGAGCAGTTCTTC.

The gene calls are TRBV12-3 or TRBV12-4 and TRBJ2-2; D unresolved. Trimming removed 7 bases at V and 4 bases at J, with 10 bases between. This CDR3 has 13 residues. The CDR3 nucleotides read TGTGCCAGCAACAGTCAAATCACCGGGGAGCTGTTTTTT. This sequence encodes CASNSQITGELFF.

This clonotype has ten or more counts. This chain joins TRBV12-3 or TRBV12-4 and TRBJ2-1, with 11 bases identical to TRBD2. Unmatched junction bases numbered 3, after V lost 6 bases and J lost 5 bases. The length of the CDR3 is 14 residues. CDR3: CASSSGLADNEQFF. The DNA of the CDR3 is TGTGCCAGCAGCTCGGGACTAGCGGACAATGAGCAGTTCTTC.

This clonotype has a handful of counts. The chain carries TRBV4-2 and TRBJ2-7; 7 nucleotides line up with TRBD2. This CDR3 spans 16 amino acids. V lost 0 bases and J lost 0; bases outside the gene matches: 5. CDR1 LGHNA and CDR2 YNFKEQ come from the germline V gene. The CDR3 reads CASSQDERGSSYEQYF. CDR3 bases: TGTGCCAGCAGCCAAGACGAGCGGGGAAGCTCCTACGAGCAGTACTTC.

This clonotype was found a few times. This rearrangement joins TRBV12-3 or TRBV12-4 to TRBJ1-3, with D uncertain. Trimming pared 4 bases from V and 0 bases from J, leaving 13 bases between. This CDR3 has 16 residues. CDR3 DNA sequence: TGTGCCAGCAGTTCCAAAAGACGGATCTCTGGAAACACCATATATTTT. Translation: CASSSKRRISGNTIYF.

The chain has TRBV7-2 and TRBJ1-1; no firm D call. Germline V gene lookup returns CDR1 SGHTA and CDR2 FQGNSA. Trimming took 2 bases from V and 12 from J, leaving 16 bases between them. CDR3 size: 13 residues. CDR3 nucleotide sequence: TGTGCCAGCAGCTTAACGAGGTCCGGACTTACTTTCTTT. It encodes CASSLTRSGLTFF.

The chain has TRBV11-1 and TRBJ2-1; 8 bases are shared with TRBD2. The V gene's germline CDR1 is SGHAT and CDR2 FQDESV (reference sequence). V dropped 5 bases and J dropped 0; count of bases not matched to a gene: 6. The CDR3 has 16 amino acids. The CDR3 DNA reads TGTGCCAGCAGCAAGCGACTAGCGAGCTCCTACAATGAGCAGTTCTTC. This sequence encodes CASSKRLASSYNEQFF.

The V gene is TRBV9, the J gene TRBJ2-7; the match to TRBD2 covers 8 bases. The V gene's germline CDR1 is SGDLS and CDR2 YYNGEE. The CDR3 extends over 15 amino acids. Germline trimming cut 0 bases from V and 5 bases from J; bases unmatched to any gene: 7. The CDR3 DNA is TGTGCCAGCAGCGTAGGGGGAAGCGGGGGCCACGAGCAGTACTTC. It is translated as CASSVGGSGGHEQYF.

The CDR3 region is CSARDFPRVQFF. The CDR3 DNA sequence: TGCAGCGCTCGGGACTTTCCCAGGGTGCAGTTCTTC. This sequence joins TRBV29-1 and TRBJ2-1, with a weak D call TRBD2 (6 bases). The CDR3 has 12 residues. V was cut by 7 bases and J by 12 bases, with 19 bases left in between. Per the germline V gene, CDR1 is SQVTM and CDR2 is ANQGSEA.

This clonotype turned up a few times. The CDR3 DNA follows: TGTGCCAGCAAGGGGACAGGTCACTACGAGCAGTACTTC. Translation gives CASKGTGHYEQYF. This rearrangement joins TRBV6-5 to TRBJ2-7; 8 bases are a match to TRBD1. The CDR3 runs 13 residues. The junction had 5 bases not matched to a gene; V was cut back by 7 bases and J by 3 bases. Germline V CDR1 and CDR2: MNHEY, SVGAGI.

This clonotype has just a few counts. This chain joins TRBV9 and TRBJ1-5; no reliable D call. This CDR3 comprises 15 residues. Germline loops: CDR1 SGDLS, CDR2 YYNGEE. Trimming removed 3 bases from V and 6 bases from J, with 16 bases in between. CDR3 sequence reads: CASSDERTVSQPQHF. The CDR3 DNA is TGTGCCAGCAGCGACGAGAGGACCGTAAGTCAGCCCCAGCATTTT. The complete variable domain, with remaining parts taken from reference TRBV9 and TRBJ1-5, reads DSGVTQTPKHLITATGQRVTLRCSPRSGDLSVYWYQQSLDQGLQFLIQYYNGEERAKGNILERFSAQQFPDLHSELNLSSLELGDSALYFCASSDERTVSQPQHFGDGTRLSIL.

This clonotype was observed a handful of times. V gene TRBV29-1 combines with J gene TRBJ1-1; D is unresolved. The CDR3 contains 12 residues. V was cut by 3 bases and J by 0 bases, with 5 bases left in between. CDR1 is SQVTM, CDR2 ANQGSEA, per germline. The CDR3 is CSVELLNTEAFF. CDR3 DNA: TGCAGCGTTGAGTTACTGAACACTGAAGCTTTCTTT.

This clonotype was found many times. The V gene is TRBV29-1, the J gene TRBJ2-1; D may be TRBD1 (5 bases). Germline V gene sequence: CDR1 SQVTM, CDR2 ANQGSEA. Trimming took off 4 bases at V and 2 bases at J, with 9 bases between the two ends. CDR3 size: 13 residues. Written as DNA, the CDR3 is TGCAGCGTTGGACAGATTACCTACAATGAGCAGTTCTTC. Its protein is CSVGQITYNEQFF.

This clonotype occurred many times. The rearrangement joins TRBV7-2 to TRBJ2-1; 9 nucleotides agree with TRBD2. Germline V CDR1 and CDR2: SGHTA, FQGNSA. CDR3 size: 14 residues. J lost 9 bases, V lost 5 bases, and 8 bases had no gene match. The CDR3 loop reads CASSPYSGRGEQFF. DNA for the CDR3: TGTGCCAGCAGCCCATATAGCGGGAGAGGTGAGCAGTTCTTC.

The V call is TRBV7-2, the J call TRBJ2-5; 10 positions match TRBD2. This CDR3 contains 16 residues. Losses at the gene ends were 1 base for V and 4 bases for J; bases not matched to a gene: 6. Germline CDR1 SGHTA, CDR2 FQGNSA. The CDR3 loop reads CASSLVLSGRAETQYF. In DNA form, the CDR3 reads TGTGCCAGCAGCTTAGTTCTCAGCGGGAGGGCAGAGACCCAGTACTTC.

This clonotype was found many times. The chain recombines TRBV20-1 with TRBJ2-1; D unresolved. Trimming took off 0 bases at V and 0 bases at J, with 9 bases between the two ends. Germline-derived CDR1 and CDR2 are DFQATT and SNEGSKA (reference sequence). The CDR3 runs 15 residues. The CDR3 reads CSARDRRPSYNEQFF. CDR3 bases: TGCAGTGCTAGAGATAGGCGACCCTCCTACAATGAGCAGTTCTTC.

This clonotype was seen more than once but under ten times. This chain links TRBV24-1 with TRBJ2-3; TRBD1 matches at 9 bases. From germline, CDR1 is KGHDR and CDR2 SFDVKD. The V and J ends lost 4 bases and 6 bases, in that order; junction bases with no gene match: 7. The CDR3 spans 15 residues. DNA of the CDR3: TGTGCCACCAGTGACAACAGGGGGCCTGGTGATACGCAGTATTTT. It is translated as CATSDNRGPGDTQYF.

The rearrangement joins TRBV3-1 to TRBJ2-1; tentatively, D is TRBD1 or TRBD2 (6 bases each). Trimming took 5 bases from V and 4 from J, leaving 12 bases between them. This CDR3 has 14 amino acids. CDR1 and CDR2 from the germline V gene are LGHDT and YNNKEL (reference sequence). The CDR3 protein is CASSWRGAYNEQFF. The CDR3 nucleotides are TGTGCCAGCAGCTGGAGGGGGGCGTACAATGAGCAGTTCTTC.

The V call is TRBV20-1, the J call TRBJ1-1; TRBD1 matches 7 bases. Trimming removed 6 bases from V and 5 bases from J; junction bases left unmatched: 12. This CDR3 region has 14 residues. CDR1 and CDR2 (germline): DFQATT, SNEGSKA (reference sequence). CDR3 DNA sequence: TGCAGTGCATCGTTGACAGGGCGAAAAACTGAAGCTTTCTTT. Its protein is CSASLTGRKTEAFF.

For the CDR3, the DNA is TGTGCCAGCAGCTGGCCGGGACTAAAAGAGACCCAGTACTTC. Amino acids: CASSWPGLKETQYF. This rearrangement joins TRBV5-6 to TRBJ2-5; 7 nucleotides line up with TRBD2. This CDR3 spans 14 amino acids. Germline loops: CDR1 SGHDT, CDR2 YYEEEE. V shed 3 bases and J 3 bases; nucleotides not matched to a gene: 5.

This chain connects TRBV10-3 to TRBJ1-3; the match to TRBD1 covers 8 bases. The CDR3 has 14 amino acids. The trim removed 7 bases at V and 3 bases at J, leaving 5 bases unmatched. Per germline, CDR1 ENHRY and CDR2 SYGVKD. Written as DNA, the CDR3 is TGTGCCATCAACCTAGGACAGGGTGGAAACACCATATATTTT. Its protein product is CAINLGQGGNTIYF.

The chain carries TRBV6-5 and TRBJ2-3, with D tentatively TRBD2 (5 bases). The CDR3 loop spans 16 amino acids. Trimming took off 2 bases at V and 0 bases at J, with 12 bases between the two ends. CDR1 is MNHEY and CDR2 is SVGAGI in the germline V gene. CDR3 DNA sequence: TGTGCCAGCAGTTACGCCGACCCGGGGAGCACAGATACGCAGTATTTT. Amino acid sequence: CASSYADPGSTDTQYF.

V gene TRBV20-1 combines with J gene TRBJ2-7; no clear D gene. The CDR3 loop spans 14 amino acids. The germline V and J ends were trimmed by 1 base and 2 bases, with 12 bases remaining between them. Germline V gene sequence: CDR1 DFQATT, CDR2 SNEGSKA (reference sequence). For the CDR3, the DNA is TGCAGTGCTAGAGCCTTGGCCCCCGCCTACGAGCAGTACTTC. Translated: CSARALAPAYEQYF.

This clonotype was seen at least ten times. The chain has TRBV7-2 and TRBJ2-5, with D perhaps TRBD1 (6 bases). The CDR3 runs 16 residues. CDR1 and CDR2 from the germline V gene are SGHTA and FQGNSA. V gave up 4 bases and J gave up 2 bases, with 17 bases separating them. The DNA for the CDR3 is TGTGCCAGCAGCTCCTCTGAGGGACAAGAACAAGAGACCCAGTACTTC. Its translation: CASSSSEGQEQETQYF.

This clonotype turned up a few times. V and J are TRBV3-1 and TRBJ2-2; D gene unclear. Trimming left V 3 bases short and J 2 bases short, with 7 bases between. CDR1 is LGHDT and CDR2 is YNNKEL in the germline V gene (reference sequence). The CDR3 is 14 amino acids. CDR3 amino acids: CASSQWSNTGELFF. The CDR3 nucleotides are TGTGCCAGCAGCCAGTGGTCCAACACCGGGGAGCTGTTTTTT.

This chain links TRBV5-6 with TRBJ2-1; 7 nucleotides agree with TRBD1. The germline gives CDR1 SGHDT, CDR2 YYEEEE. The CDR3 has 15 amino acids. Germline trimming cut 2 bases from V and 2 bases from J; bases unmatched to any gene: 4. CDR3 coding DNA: TGTGCCAGCAGCTTCGACAGGGTCCCCTACAATGAGCAGTTCTTC. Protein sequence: CASSFDRVPYNEQFF.

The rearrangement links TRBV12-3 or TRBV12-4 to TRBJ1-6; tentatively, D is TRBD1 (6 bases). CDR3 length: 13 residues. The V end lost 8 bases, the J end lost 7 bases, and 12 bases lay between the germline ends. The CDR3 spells CASQDSSNSPLHF. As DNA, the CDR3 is TGTGCCAGCCAGGACAGTTCCAATTCACCCCTCCACTTT.